The 16 T cell receptor beta chains reported below all come from one sample, sequenced in a study of identical twins. TCRdb re-analysed the 5' RACE reads in MiXCR, keeping a single row per CDR3 protein. The sample holds roughly 1.6 million distinct CDR3 sequences, under 35% seen once. Sequencing was carried out using cord blood. The source is a newborn girl in good health.

This clonotype was seen a few times. The rearrangement uses TRBV3-1 and TRBJ1-6; maybe TRBD1 (5 bases). Germline lookup yields CDR1 LGHDT and CDR2 YNNKEL (reference sequence). The CDR3 spans 15 residues. The V end was cut by 1 base, the J end by 8 bases, with 12 bases between. CDR3 DNA sequence: TGTGCCAGCAGCCAAGCCGGGACGGATTATTCACCCCTCCACTTT. It is translated as CASSQAGTDYSPLHF.

The V call is TRBV28, the J call TRBJ2-4; possible D gene TRBD2, 6 bases. Germline V lookup: CDR1 MDHEN, CDR2 SYDVKM. Trimming cost V 2 bases and J 5 bases, with 13 bases left between them. This CDR3 comprises 15 residues. The CDR3 here is CASSLGAGRQNIQYF. The CDR3 bases are TGTGCCAGCAGTTTAGGGGCAGGGAGGCAAAACATTCAGTACTTC.

This clonotype has just a few counts. The chain employs TRBV12-5 and TRBJ2-3; 10 bases are shared with TRBD2. Germline loops: CDR1 LGHNT, CDR2 FRNRAP. The CDR3 consists of 16 residues. V lost 6 bases and J lost 2; bases outside the gene matches: 8. The CDR3 nucleotides are TGTGCTAGTGGGGAGGGGACTAGCGCCATCACAGATACGCAGTATTTT. The encoded protein is CASGEGTSAITDTQYF.

This chain connects TRBV9 to TRBJ1-2; D unresolved. Trimming took off 3 bases at V and 4 bases at J, with 16 bases between the two ends. Germline CDR1 is SGDLS and CDR2 is YYNGEE. CDR3 length: 15 residues. The CDR3 DNA reads TGTGCCAGCAGCGGAGCCCGGGCCAAGAGCTATGGCTACACCTTC. Its protein is CASSGARAKSYGYTF.

This clonotype was seen a few times. The rearrangement uses TRBV2 and TRBJ2-7, with 9 bases fitting TRBD1. CDR3 length: 13 amino acids. Germline lookup yields CDR1 SNHLY and CDR2 FYNNEI. J lost 5 bases, V lost 4 bases, and 3 bases had no gene match. The CDR3 protein is CASSGTGVNEQYF. Written as DNA, the CDR3 is TGTGCCAGCAGTGGGACAGGGGTCAACGAGCAGTACTTC.

Comments on this clonotype: A much larger clone lies a single base off, so this may be a read error. V is TRBV7-9 and J is TRBJ2-3; TRBD1 might be the D (5 bases). Germline CDR1 SEHNR, CDR2 FQNEAQ (reference sequence). CDR3 length equals 16 residues. The V end lost 6 bases, the J end lost 1 base, and 17 bases lay between the germline ends. The CDR3, as DNA: TGTGCCAGCAGACCATTCAAGGGGAACGGCACAGATACGCAGTATTTT. This translates into CASRPFKGNGTDTQYF.

Notes on this clonotype: This sequence may be a read error, since a much larger clone differs from it by one base. The J gene is TRBJ2-7, the V gene TRBV28, with unresolved D. Germline V CDR1 and CDR2: MDHEN, SYDVKM. There are 14 residues in the CDR3. V lost 4 bases and J lost 0, with 10 bases in between. In nucleotides, the CDR3 is TGTGCCAGCAGTTCCTCTTCTCGCTCCTACGAGCAGTACTTC. Residues: CASSSSSRSYEQYF.

The CDR3 region has the DNA TGTGCCAGCGGCACCAAAACAGGGGGCACTGAAGCTTTCTTT. It specifies CASGTKTGGTEAFF. V usage is TRBV13 and J usage is TRBJ1-1; TRBD1 agrees at 8 bases. CDR1 PRHDT and CDR2 FYEKMQ come from the germline V gene (reference sequence). Germline trimming cut 8 bases from V and 4 bases from J; bases unmatched to any gene: 9. The CDR3 totals 14 residues. Using reference TRBV13 and TRBJ1-1 for the parts outside the CDR3, the full variable domain is AAGVIQSPRHLIKEKRETATLKCYPIPRHDTVYWYQQGPGQDPQFLISFYEKMQSDKGSIPDRFSAQQFSDYHSELNMSSLELGDSALYFCASGTKTGGTEAFFGQGTRLTVV.

This clonotype occurred a few times. The rearrangement joins TRBV28 to TRBJ2-7, with D possibly being TRBD2 (5 bases). CDR3 length: 15 amino acids. CDR1 and CDR2 (germline): MDHEN, SYDVKM. V was clipped by 1 base and J by 2 bases, with 12 bases between them. The CDR3 reads CASSLLGSSPYEQYF. The CDR3 region has the DNA TGTGCCAGCAGTTTATTGGGGAGCAGTCCCTACGAGCAGTACTTC.

The chain joins TRBV14 to TRBJ1-1, with a possible D match to TRBD1 (6 bases). V gave up 3 bases and J gave up 3 bases, with 17 bases separating them. The CDR3 consists of 16 residues. The germline CDR1 and CDR2 sequences are SGHDN and FVKESK. The CDR3 loop is CASSQTLGRGHTEAFF. CDR3 bases: TGTGCCAGCAGCCAGACCTTAGGCAGGGGACACACTGAAGCTTTCTTT.

The chain links TRBV29-1 to TRBJ2-4; D not certain. Trimming pared 4 bases from V and 1 base from J, leaving 11 bases between. The CDR3 sequence is 14 residues long. Per the germline V gene, CDR1 is SQVTM and CDR2 is ANQGSEA. In nucleotides, the CDR3 is TGCAGCGTTGGCGATAAGCTGGCCAAAAACATTCAGTACTTC. Protein: CSVGDKLAKNIQYF. Based on the CDR3 plus reference TRBV29-1 and TRBJ2-4, the full variable domain is SAVISQKPSRDICQRGTSLTIQCQVDSQVTMMFWYRQQPGQSLTLIATANQGSEATYESGFVIDKFPISRPNLTFSTLTVSNMSPEDSSIYLCSVGDKLAKNIQYFGAGTRLSVL.

This clonotype has just a few counts. The V and J genes are TRBV7-2 and TRBJ2-3; 9 bases are a match to TRBD2. This CDR3 spans 16 amino acids. Trimming removed 2 bases from V and 3 bases from J; junction bases left unmatched: 6. The germline CDR1 and CDR2 sequences are SGHTA and FQGNSA. In DNA, the CDR3 is TGTGCCAGCAGCTTACTAGCGGGACACTTTACAGATACGCAGTATTTT. This sequence encodes CASSLLAGHFTDTQYF.

This chain links TRBV20-1 with TRBJ2-1; a possible D gene is TRBD2 (5 bases). Germline V gene lookup returns CDR1 DFQATT and CDR2 SNEGSKA (reference sequence). V dropped 0 bases and J dropped 6 bases, with 9 bases sitting between them. The CDR3 spans 13 residues. In nucleotides, the CDR3 is TGCAGTGCTAGAGATCCTAGCCCCAATGAGCAGTTCTTC. Protein product: CSARDPSPNEQFF.

This clonotype came up a few times. Here the CDR3 DNA reads TGCAGTGCTAGGGAGGGGGGGGGAAACTATAATTCACCCCTCCACTTT. Its translation: CSAREGGGNYNSPLHF. J is TRBJ1-6 and V is TRBV20-1, with a tentative D call TRBD1 (6 bases). V lost 3 bases, J lost 3 bases, and 15 bases lay in between. Per the germline V gene, CDR1 is DFQATT and CDR2 is SNEGSKA (reference sequence). The CDR3 spans 16 residues.

The chain employs TRBV20-1 and TRBJ2-7; weak D call: TRBD1 (5 bases). CDR3 length: 15 amino acids. Per germline, CDR1 DFQATT and CDR2 SNEGSKA (reference sequence). V gave up 3 bases and J gave up 4 bases, with 19 bases separating them. The CDR3 here is CSARGWGETIYEQYF. Here the CDR3 DNA reads TGCAGTGCTAGGGGGTGGGGCGAGACGATTTACGAGCAGTACTTC.

V is TRBV7-8 and J is TRBJ2-1, with 9 bases lining up with TRBD2. Per the germline V gene, CDR1 is SGHVS and CDR2 is FQNEAQ. The CDR3 is 15 amino acids. Trimming cost V 5 bases and J 13 bases; bases outside gene matches: 15. The CDR3 is CASSPTSGPGETQFF. The CDR3 DNA reads as TGTGCCAGCAGCCCGACTAGCGGTCCGGGGGAGACCCAGTTCTTC.